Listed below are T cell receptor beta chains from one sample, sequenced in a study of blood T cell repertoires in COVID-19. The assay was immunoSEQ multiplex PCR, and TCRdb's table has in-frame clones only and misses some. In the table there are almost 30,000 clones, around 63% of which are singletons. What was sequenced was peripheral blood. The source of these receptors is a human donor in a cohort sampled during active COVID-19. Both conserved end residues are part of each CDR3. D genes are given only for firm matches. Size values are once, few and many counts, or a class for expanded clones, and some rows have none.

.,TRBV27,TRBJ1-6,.,CASSPRDKGSPLHF,TGTGCCAGCAGTCCCCGGGACAAAGGTTCACCCCTCCACTTT
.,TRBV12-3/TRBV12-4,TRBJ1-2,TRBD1,CASSLEGADGYTF,TGTGCCAGCAGTTTAGAGGGGGCTGATGGCTACACCTTC
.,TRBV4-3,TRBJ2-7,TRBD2,CASSPGPSGGYEQYF,TGCGCCAGCAGCCCTGGCCCCAGCGGGGGGTACGAGCAGTACTTC
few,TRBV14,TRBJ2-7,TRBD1,CASSPGTARSYEQYF,TGTGCCAGCAGCCCCGGGACAGCCCGCTCCTACGAGCAGTACTTC
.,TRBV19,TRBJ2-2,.,CATAETNTGELFF,TGTGCCACCGCGGAGACGAACACCGGGGAGCTGTTTTTT
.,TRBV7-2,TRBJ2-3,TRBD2,CASSPSPSGSTDTQYF,TGTGCCAGCAGCCCATCCCCTAGCGGTAGCACAGATACGCAGTATTTT
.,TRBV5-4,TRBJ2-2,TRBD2,CASSLRDSGRSRNTGELFF,TGTGCCAGCAGCCTCCGTGATAGCGGGAGGTCTAGGAACACCGGGGAGCTGTTTTTT
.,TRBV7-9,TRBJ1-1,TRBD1,CASSWPDRVVSDTEAFF,TGTGCCAGCAGCTGGCCCGACAGGGTCGTATCTGACACTGAAGCTTTCTTT
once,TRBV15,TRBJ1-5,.,CATSRDQGGAPIAQHF,TGTGCCACCAGCAGAGATCAGGGAGGGGCGCCTATCGCCCAGCATTTT
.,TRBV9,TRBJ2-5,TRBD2,CASSATKGLAGEPQETQYF,TGTGCCAGCAGCGCAACTAAGGGACTAGCGGGGGAACCACAAGAGACCCAGTACTTC
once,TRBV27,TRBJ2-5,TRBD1,CASSLGDRGGETQYF,TGTGCCAGCAGTTTAGGGGACAGGGGCGGAGAGACCCAGTACTTC
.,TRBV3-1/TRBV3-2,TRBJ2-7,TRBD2,CASSQDCRAGVSYEQYF,TGTGCCAGCAGCCAAGATTGTCGCGCGGGAGTATCCTACGAGCAGTACTTC
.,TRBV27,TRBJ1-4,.,CASSLSGGQNEKLFF,TGTGCCAGCAGTTTATCCGGAGGCCAGAATGAAAAACTGTTTTTT
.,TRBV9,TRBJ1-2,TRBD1,CASSGGTGTGSGYTF,TGTGCCAGCAGCGGCGGGACAGGGACGGGCTCTGGCTACACCTTC
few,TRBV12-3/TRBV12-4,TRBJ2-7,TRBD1,CASRFTGGEQYF,TGTGCCAGCAGATTTACAGGGGGCGAGCAGTACTTC
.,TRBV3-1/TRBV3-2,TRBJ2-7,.,CASSLNSYEQYF,TGTGCCAGCAGCCTAAACTCCTACGAGCAGTACTTC
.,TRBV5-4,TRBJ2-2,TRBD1,CASSPGQGISSAGELFF,TGTGCCAGCAGCCCGGGACAGGGTATCTCAAGCGCCGGGGAGCTGTTTTTT
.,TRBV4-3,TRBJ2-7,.,CASSQGRGSYEQYF,TGCGCCAGCAGCCAAGGTCGGGGGAGCTACGAGCAGTACTTC
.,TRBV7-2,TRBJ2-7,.,CASSLAGRGTYEQYF,TGTGCCAGCAGCTTAGCGGGCCGGGGGACCTACGAGCAGTACTTC
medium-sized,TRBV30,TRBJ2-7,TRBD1,CAWSGQGGEQYF,TGTGCCTGGAGTGGACAGGGCGGGGAGCAGTACTTC
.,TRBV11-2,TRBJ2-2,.,CASSLSRGGELFF,TGTGCCAGCAGCCTCAGTAGGGGCGGGGAGCTGTTTTTT
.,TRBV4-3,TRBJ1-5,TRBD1,CASSPGTGNQPQHF,TGCGCCAGCAGCCCCGGGACAGGCAATCAGCCCCAGCATTTT
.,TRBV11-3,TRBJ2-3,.,CASSQRTGLGADTQYF,TGTGCCAGCAGCCAACGGACGGGTCTCGGGGCAGATACGCAGTATTTT
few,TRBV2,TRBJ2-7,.,CADGQGKGEQYF,TGTGCAGATGGGCAGGGAAAGGGCGAGCAGTACTTC
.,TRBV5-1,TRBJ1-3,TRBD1,CASSLGQGAGNTIYF,TGCGCCAGCAGCTTGGGACAGGGCGCTGGAAACACCATATATTTT
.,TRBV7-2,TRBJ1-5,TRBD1,CASSWDRDSNQPQHF,TGTGCCAGCAGCTGGGACAGAGATAGCAATCAGCCCCAGCATTTT
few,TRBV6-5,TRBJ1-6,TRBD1,CASGGRQGTNSPLHF,TGTGCCAGCGGGGGGAGACAGGGGACGAATTCACCCCTCCACTTT
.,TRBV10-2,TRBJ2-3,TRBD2,CASSESRGLAGTDTQYF,TGCGCCAGCAGTGAGTCAAGGGGACTAGCGGGCACAGATACGCAGTATTTT
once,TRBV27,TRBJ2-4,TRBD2,CASSLTSGGTPGNIQYF,TGTGCCAGCAGTCTAACTAGCGGGGGGACCCCTGGAAACATTCAGTACTTC
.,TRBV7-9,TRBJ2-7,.,CASSLAGRGLVSYEQYF,TGTGCCAGCAGCTTAGCCGGGCGGGGACTCGTCTCCTACGAGCAGTACTTC
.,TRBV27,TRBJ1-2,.,CASSPTGHSNYGYTF,TGTGCCAGCAGTCCTACAGGGCACTCTAACTATGGCTACACCTTC
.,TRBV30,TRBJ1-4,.,CAWRDTTGSTNEKLFF,TGTGCCTGGAGGGACACTACAGGCTCAACTAATGAAAAACTGTTTTTT
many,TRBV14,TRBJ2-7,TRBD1,CASSTRGREQYF,TGTGCCAGCAGCACCAGGGGGCGCGAGCAGTACTTC